This TCR beta chain was captured in a study of T cell responses to AZD1222 COVID-19 vaccine (dated by TCRdb to the early 2020s). About the study as a whole: AZD1222 recipients with second doses at about 4 weeks or about 12 weeks were pooled, because spike-specific TCR depth and breadth did not differ between schedules. A total of more than 230 trial participants underwent TCR sequencing, of whom nearly 210 had received two doses of AZD1222 and some 25 had received two doses of the MenACWY control vaccine. Trial participants were enrolled by age into 18-55, 56-69 and 70-plus year subgroups, with approximately 150, 28 and 58 TCR-sequenced participants respectively. Findings and caveats that apply to the study as a whole: The 56-69-year group was small, and its depth increase did not reach significance, likely because of low power. No day 14 peak-response samples were available, so repertoires were characterized only after the peak T cell response. The whole spike protein was spanned by vaccine-associated CD4 TCRs, and dominant responses were seen in regions 160-218 and 743-854. Reportedly, almost half of the unique spike-specific TCRs recognized epitopes lying outside the regions that are mutated in the B.1.351 and B.1.1.7 variants. Conclusions about previously exposed vaccinees are limited, since just a handful of AZD1222 recipients were seropositive for SARS-CoV-2 at baseline. After two AZD1222 doses, spike-specific TCR breadth and depth were significantly higher than at day 0 and than in MenACWY recipients. Participants were mostly white British, with more females than males. The authors suggested clonal diversity may have been underestimated.

The CDR3 regions of human TCRbeta chains were subjected to immunosequencing. Processing in the source paper ran as follows. Repertoire TCRs were matched against a reference library of SARS-CoV-2-specific TCRs generated with the MIRA antigen-specificity platform. Breadth was defined as the fraction of unique TCRs that were SARS-CoV-2-associated. Depth was defined as the fraction of total T cells that were SARS-CoV-2-associated. Using the MIRA data, every spike-specific TCR was mapped to the spike region that the TCR reacted to and assigned to either a CD4 or a CD8 class. Log10-transformed breadth and depth values were compared by one-way ANOVA with Sidak's multiple comparisons tests. TCRdb limited this immuneACCESS table to in-frame rearrangements with V and J called. A share of clones is missing; checked studies link under half to unresolved V genes, and the rest is unexplained. The D gene and trimming were derived from the DNA, and the V and J assignments and clone size from that table. The sample includes some 150,000 clones, with about nine tenths observed a single time. About 2% of the sample comes from the top ten.

With respect to this clone: Its binding antigen is unknown. No much larger clone is present one base from it, and per-base qualities are unavailable.

The time point tag for this specimen amounts to: baseline before first vaccination. Samples from vaccinated people were obtained from the UK trials COV001 and COV002, which included a single-blind randomized controlled phase 2/3 trial of AZD1222 (ChAdOx1 nCoV-19) in healthy adults. Trial participant PBMC samples were collected at day 0 and day 28 after the second dose for TCRbeta chain sequencing. Sequences were derived from peripheral blood, sampled on day 0 of AZD1222 vaccination. The receptor's source is an adult in good health.

Read as DNA, the sequence is TGTGCCAGTAGTGGAAATACAGGGGCGAACACTGAAGCTTTCTTT. This codes for CASSGNTGANTEAFF. The chain is encoded by TRBV19 joined to TRBJ1-1; TRBD1 aligns with 7 central bases. Reading from cysteine to phenylalanine, the CDR3 counts 15 amino acids. Here the CDR3 DNA is all that survives: 45 bases in frame from base 1. Sequences LNHDA (CDR1) and SQIVND (CDR2) are obtained from the germline V gene (reference sequence). At the junction V is shortened by 5 bases and J by 1 base; bases outside the gene matches: 7.